This T cell receptor (beta chain) was sequenced during a study of response to subunit inactivated influenza vaccine. TCRdb reanalysed the RT-PCR reads using MiXCR and keeps one entry per CDR3 protein. The table records around 530,000 distinct CDR3 sequences, approximately 12% of them present only once. The sample holds many counts of this clonotype. The receptor was isolated from a man aged 45-60 years who received an inactivated influenza vaccine. Here the sequenced sample was PBMCs from blood, taken on the day of vaccination.

CDR3 residues: CSASDRAVTDTQYF. In nucleotides, the CDR3 is TGCAGTGCGTCGGACAGGGCCGTCACAGATACGCAGTATTTT. The V gene is TRBV20-1, the J gene TRBJ2-3, with 8 nucleotides matching TRBD1. CDR1 and CDR2 (germline): DFQATT, SNEGSKA (reference sequence). There are 14 residues in the CDR3. The V gene end was trimmed by 6 bases and the J gene end by 2 bases; junction bases not matched to a gene: 7.